The TCR beta chain under discussion was sequenced for a study of blood T cells in healthy people across ages. This clonotype was detected a few times. Its specificity is not known. Combining a sample-barcoded 5' primer with a J-beta primer mix, a second PCR ran for roughly 7 to 11 cycles. Every cDNA molecule carried a tag from a template-switch adaptor bearing 12 random nucleotides. The study obtained at least 3 million CDR3-containing paired-end reads from every sample. MiXCR, run by TCRdb on the 5' RACE reads, gives a single entry per CDR3 protein. This sample has around 990,000 distinct CDR3 sequences, with almost 25% found just once. Notes on the study in general: In long-lived donors, naive CD4+ cell counts and diversity exceeded those of aged donors.

Trimming took off 0 bases at V and 2 bases at J, with 7 bases between the two ends. The CDR3 extends over 14 amino acids. Per the germline V gene, CDR1 is SGHTA and CDR2 is FQGNSA. The same data also went into a second study, on T cells of mothers and their children.

The sequence was collected from a girl aged 2-9 years in good health. The source material was blood. The chain recombines TRBV7-2 with TRBJ1-2; no clear D gene. The CDR3 nucleotides are TGTGCCAGCAGCTTAGCGAATTTCAACTATGGCTACACCTTC. It is translated as CASSLANFNYGYTF.